Shown below are 5 T cell receptor beta chains from a single sample sequenced in a study of Graves' ophthalmopathy and Graves' hyperthyroidism. RNA transcripts provided the template for amplifying TCR beta CDR3 regions. Second-round multiplex PCR came after first-round RT-PCR with HTBI primers. TCRdb independently ran MiXCR on the multiplex PCR reads; one entry per CDR3 protein. The repertoire holds around 470,000 distinct CDR3 sequences, with under 15% as singletons. Sequenced input: blood. These receptors all stem from a woman aged 25-40 years with Graves' ophthalmopathy.

This clonotype was seen at least ten times. The chain combines TRBV28 with TRBJ1-5; possibly TRBD1 for D (5 bases). The CDR3 sequence is 13 residues long. Germline CDR1 MDHEN, CDR2 SYDVKM. Deletions cut 6 bases from V and 6 bases from J, with 12 bases between. The CDR3 sequence: CASRPGGGQPQHF. The CDR3, as DNA: TGTGCCAGCAGACCCGGGGGGGGTCAGCCCCAGCATTTT.

The J gene is TRBJ2-7, the V gene TRBV12-3 or TRBV12-4; D not resolved. The CDR3 length is 16 residues. The V and J ends lost 6 bases and 0 bases respectively, with 18 bases between them. The CDR3 sequence is CASSPSASTSSYEQYF. CDR3 DNA sequence: TGTGCCAGCAGCCCGAGCGCTTCGACAAGCTCCTACGAGCAGTACTTC.

This clonotype has a count of ten or more. The chain uses TRBV4-1 and TRBJ1-1, with 9 bases fitting TRBD1. Germline trimming cut 1 base from V and 4 bases from J; bases unmatched to any gene: 13. The CDR3 sequence is 18 residues long. The germline CDR1 and CDR2 sequences are MGHRA and YSYEKL. Here the CDR3 reads CASSQVIPGQGIGTEAFF. The CDR3 DNA follows: TGCGCCAGCAGCCAAGTGATACCGGGACAGGGAATCGGCACTGAAGCTTTCTTT.

This clonotype was counted many times. V gene TRBV29-1 combines with J gene TRBJ2-6; no clear D gene. This CDR3 has 12 residues. V was cut by 5 bases and J by 5 bases, with 7 bases left in between. From germline, CDR1 is SQVTM and CDR2 ANQGSEA. The CDR3, as DNA: TGCAGCGTTTCTGTCCGGGCCAACGTCCTGACTTTC. This encodes CSVSVRANVLTF.

This clonotype appeared many times. V and J are TRBV6-1 and TRBJ2-7, with a possible D match to TRBD1 (6 bases). V lost 2 bases to trimming and J lost 5 bases, with 13 bases between them. This CDR3 is built from 14 residues. The V gene's germline CDR1 is MNHNS and CDR2 SASEGT. This CDR3 is CASSESTGRDEQYF. CDR3 coding DNA: TGTGCCAGCAGTGAAAGCACAGGGCGAGACGAGCAGTACTTC.